This TCR beta chain was identified during a study of lymphopenia after photon versus proton radiotherapy. Whole-study results and caveats: Only patients who died were analyzed for survival; proton advantage is unproven. Proton therapy kept repertoires fairly stable, unlike photons, which gained effector/memory cells.

This table comes from immunoSEQ multiplex PCR, and its TCRdb copy is limited to in-frame clones, with some not included. The sample includes 70,000 or so clones, roughly 93% of them seen just once. The trim removed 7 bases at V and 6 bases at J, leaving 9 bases unmatched. CDR3 length equals 15 residues. The germline gives CDR1 LNHDA, CDR2 SQIVND (reference sequence). On this clone: Its antigen is unidentified.

V usage is TRBV19 and J usage is TRBJ1-5; 10 bases align to TRBD1. This TCR was sampled from a woman in her 70s with pancreatic cancer. The sample consisted of peripheral blood, taken from a patient treated with photon-based radiotherapy. The CDR3 DNA reads TGTGCCAGTAACCGGGACAGGGGTCAAAGTCAGCCCCAGCATTTT. It is translated as CASNRDRGQSQPQHF.